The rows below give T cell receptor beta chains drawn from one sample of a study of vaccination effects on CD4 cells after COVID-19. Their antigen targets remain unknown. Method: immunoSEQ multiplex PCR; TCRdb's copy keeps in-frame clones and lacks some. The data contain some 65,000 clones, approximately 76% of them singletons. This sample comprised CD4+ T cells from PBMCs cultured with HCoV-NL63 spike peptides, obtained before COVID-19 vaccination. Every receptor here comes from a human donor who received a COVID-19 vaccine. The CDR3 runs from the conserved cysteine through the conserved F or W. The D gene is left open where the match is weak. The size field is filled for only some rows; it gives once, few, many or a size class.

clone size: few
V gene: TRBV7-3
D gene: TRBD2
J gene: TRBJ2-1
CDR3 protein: CASSSSGSSSYNEQFF
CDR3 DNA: TGTGCCAGCAGCTCTAGCGGGAGCAGCTCCTACAATGAGCAGTTCTTC

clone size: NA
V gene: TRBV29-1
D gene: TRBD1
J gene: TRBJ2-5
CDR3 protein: CSVEIGGETQYF
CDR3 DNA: TGCAGCGTTGAAATAGGGGGCGAGACCCAGTACTTC

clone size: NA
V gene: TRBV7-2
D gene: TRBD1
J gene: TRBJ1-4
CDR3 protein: CASSSAGTGEREKLFF
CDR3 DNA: TGTGCCAGCAGCTCCGCCGGGACAGGGGAGCGAGAAAAACTGTTTTTT

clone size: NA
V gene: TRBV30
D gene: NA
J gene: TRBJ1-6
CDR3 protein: CAWSTLRGGFPDSPLHF
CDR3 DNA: TGTGCCTGGAGTACCCTTCGCGGCGGATTTCCCGATTCACCCCTCCACTTT

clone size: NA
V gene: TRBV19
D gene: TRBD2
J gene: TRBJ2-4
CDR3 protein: CASSLAGAIAKNIQYF
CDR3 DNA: TGTGCCAGTTCCCTAGCGGGGGCCATAGCCAAAAACATTCAGTACTTC

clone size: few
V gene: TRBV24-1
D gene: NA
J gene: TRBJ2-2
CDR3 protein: CATSAQDGGVGELFF
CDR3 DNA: TGTGCCACCAGTGCCCAAGACGGGGGAGTCGGGGAGCTGTTTTTT

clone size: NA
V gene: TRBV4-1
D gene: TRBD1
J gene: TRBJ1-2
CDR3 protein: CASSQVPGGANYGYTF
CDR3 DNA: TGCGCCAGCAGCCAAGTCCCAGGGGGAGCTAACTATGGCTACACCTTC

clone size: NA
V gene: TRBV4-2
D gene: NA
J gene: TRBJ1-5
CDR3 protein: CASSQGGSGQPQHF
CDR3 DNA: TGTGCCAGCAGCCAAGGGGGATCGGGTCAGCCCCAGCATTTT

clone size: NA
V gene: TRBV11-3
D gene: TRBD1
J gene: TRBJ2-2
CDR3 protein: CASSFQVEGAVGELFF
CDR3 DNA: TGTGCCAGCAGCTTCCAGGTCGAGGGGGCGGTCGGGGAGCTGTTTTTT

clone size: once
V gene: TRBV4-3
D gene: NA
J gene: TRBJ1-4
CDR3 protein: CASSQAVRVNNEKLFF
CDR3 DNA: TGCGCCAGCAGCCAAGCGGTACGTGTGAATAATGAAAAACTGTTTTTT

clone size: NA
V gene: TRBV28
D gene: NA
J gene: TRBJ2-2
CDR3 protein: CASRGTNTGELFF
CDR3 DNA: TGTGCCAGCCGGGGGACGAACACCGGGGAGCTGTTTTTT

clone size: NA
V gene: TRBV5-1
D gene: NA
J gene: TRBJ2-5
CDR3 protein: CASSLVGGILETQYF
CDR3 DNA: TGCGCCAGCAGCTTGGTGGGTGGGATTTTGGAGACCCAGTACTTC

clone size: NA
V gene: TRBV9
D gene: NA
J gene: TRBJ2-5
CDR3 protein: CASSPREGSETQYF
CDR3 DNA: TGTGCCAGCAGCCCCCGTGAGGGCTCAGAGACCCAGTACTTC

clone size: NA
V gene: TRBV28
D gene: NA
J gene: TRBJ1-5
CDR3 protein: CASSLTGYSNQPQHF
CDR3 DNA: TGTGCCAGCAGCCTTACAGGCTATAGCAATCAGCCCCAGCATTTT

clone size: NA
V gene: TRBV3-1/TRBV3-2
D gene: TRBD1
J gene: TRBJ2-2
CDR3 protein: CASSPSDRGNTGELFF
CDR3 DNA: TGTGCCAGCAGCCCCTCTGACAGGGGGAACACCGGGGAGCTGTTTTTT

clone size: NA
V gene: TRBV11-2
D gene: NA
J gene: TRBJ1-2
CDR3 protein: CASNPARVANYGYTF
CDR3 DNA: TGTGCCAGCAACCCCGCCCGGGTGGCCAACTATGGCTACACCTTC

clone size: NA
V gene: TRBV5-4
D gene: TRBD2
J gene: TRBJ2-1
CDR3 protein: CASSLAGGDDEQFF
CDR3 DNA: TGTGCCAGCAGCTTGGCCGGGGGGGACGATGAGCAGTTCTTC

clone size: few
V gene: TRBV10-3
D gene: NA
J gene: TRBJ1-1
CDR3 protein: CAISSRVDEAFF
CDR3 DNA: TGTGCCATCAGTTCTCGGGTGGATGAAGCTTTCTTT

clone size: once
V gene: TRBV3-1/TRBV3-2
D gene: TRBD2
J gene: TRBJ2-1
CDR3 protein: CASSYAGLGSSYNEQFF
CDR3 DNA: TGTGCCAGCAGCTACGCGGGACTAGGGAGCTCCTACAATGAGCAGTTCTTC

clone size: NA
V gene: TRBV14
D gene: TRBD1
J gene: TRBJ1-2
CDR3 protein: CASSIGQGTGYGYTF
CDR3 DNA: TGTGCCAGCAGCATCGGACAGGGAACGGGGTATGGCTACACCTTC

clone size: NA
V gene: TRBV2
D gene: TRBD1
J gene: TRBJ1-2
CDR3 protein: CASSEDRGHGYTF
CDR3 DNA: TGTGCCAGCAGTGAGGACAGGGGGCATGGCTACACCTTC

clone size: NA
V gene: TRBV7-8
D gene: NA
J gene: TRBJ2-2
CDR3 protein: CASSPQNPGRRNTGELFF
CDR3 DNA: TGTGCCAGCAGCCCACAAAACCCGGGACGGCGGAACACCGGGGAGCTGTTTTTT

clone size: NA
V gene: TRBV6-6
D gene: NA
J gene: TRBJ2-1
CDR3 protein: CASSFYNEQFF
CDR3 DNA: TGTGCCAGCAGTTTTTACAATGAGCAGTTCTTC

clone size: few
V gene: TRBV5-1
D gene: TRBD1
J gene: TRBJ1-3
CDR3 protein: CASSPIGTASGNTIYF
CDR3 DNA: TGCGCCAGCAGCCCTATAGGGACAGCCTCTGGAAACACCATATATTTT

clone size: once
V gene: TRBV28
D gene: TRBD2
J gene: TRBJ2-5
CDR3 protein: CASRILSGGAKTQYF
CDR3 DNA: TGTGCCAGCAGGATACTTAGCGGGGGGGCAAAGACCCAGTACTTC

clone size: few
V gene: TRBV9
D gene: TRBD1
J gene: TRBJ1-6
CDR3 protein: CASSPQFQGANSPLHF
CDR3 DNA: TGTGCCAGCAGCCCCCAGTTTCAGGGGGCTAATTCACCCCTCCACTTT

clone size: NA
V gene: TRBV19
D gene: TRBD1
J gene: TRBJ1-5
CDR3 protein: CASSNLQGYGNQPQHF
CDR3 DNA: TGTGCCAGTAGCAATTTACAGGGGTATGGCAATCAGCCCCAGCATTTT

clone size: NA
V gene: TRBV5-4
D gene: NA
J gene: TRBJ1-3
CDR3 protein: CASSLSTGSGNTIYF
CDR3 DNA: TGTGCCAGCAGCTTGAGCACGGGCTCTGGAAACACCATATATTTT

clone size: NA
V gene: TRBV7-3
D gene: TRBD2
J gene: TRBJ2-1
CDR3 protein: CASSPLGFLAGGQQFF
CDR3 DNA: TGTGCCAGCAGCCCCCTCGGTTTTCTAGCGGGGGGTCAGCAGTTCTTC

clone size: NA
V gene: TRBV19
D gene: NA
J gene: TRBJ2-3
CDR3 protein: CASSSRVRGTDTQYF
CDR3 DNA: TGTGCCAGTAGTTCTCGGGTTAGAGGCACAGATACGCAGTATTTT

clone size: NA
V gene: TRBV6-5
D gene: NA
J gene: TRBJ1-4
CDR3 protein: CASRSAGTNEKLFF
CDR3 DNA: TGTGCCAGCAGGTCGGCCGGTACGAATGAAAAACTGTTTTTT

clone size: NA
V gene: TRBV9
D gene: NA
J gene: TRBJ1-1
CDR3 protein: CASSVDRHTEAFF
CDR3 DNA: TGTGCCAGCAGCGTAGACCGGCACACTGAAGCTTTCTTT

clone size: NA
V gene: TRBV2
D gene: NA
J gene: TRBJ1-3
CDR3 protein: CASSTQLSGNTIYF
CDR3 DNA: TGTGCCAGCTCGACACAGCTCTCTGGAAACACCATATATTTT

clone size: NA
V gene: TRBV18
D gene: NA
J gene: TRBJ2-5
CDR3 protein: CASSPGQGETQYF
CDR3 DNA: TGTGCCAGCTCACCGGGGCAGGGGGAGACCCAGTACTTC

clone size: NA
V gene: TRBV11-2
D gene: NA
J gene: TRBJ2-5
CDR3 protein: CASSLEGVGQETQYF
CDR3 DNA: TGTGCCAGCAGCTTAGAAGGTGTCGGTCAAGAGACCCAGTACTTC

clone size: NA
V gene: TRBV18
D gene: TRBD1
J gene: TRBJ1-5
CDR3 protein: CASSPGTGDQPQHF
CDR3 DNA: TGTGCCAGCTCACCTGGGACAGGGGATCAGCCCCAGCATTTT

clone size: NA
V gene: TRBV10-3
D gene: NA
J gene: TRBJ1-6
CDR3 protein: CAISESEGFSSPLHF
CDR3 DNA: TGTGCCATCAGTGAGTCGGAAGGGTTCAGTTCACCCCTCCACTTT

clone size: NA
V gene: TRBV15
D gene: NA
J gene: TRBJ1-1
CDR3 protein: CATSRQTANTEAFF
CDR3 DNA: TGTGCCACCAGCAGGCAGACAGCCAACACTGAAGCTTTCTTT

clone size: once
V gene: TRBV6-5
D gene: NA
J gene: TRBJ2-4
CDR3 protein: CASRGTLLAKNIQYF
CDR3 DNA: TGTGCCAGCCGAGGGACACTTTTAGCCAAAAACATTCAGTACTTC

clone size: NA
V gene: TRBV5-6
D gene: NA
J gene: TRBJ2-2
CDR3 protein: CASSPRSRGDTGELFF
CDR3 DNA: TGTGCCAGCAGCCCCCGCAGCAGGGGGGACACCGGGGAGCTGTTTTTT

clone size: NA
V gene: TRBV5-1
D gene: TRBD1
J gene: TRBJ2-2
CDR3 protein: CASGYPNRTGAGELFF
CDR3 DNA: TGCGCCAGCGGTTACCCCAACCGGACAGGGGCTGGGGAGCTGTTTTTT

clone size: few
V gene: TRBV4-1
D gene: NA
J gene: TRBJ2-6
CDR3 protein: CASSQAPTSGANVLTF
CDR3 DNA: TGCGCCAGCAGCCAAGCACCGACTTCTGGGGCCAACGTCCTGACTTTC

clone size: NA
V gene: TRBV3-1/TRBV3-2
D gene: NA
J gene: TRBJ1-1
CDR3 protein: CASSQVTLPKTEAFF
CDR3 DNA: TGTGCCAGCAGCCAAGTCACCCTCCCTAAGACTGAAGCTTTCTTT

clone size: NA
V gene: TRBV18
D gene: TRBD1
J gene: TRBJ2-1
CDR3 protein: CASSPSLTGDNEQFF
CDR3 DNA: TGTGCCAGCTCCCCAAGTTTGACAGGGGACAATGAGCAGTTCTTC

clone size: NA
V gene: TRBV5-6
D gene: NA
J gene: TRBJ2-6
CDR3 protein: CASSFSGANVLTF
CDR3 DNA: TGTGCCAGCAGCTTTTCTGGGGCCAACGTCCTGACTTTC

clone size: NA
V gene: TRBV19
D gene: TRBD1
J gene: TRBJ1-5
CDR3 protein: CASSPRDRPNQPQHF
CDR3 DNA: TGTGCCAGTAGTCCGCGGGACAGGCCTAATCAGCCCCAGCATTTT

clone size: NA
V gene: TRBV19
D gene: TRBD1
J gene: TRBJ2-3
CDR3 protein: CASSIIIGQGRSDTQYF
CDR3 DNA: TGTGCCAGTAGTATTATTATTGGACAGGGGAGGTCAGATACGCAGTATTTT

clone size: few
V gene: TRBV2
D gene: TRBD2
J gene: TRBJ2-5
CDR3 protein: CATVRGVSGGSGETQYF
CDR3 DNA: TGTGCCACCGTCCGAGGGGTTAGCGGGGGGTCGGGAGAGACCCAGTACTTC

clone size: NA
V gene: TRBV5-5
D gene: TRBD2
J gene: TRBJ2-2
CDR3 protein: CASNGLAGGGWTGELFF
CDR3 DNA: TGTGCCAGCAACGGACTAGCGGGGGGAGGCTGGACCGGGGAGCTGTTTTTT

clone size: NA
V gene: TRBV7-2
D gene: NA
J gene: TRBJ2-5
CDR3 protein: CASSLGGGLLETQYF
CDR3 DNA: TGTGCCAGCAGCTTAGGAGGGGGATTGTTGGAGACCCAGTACTTC

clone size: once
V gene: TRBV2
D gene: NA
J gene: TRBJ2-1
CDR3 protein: CASIGGYYNEQFF
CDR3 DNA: TGTGCCAGCATCGGGGGATACTACAATGAGCAGTTCTTC

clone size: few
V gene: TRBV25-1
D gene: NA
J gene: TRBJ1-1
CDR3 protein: CASSGTAKGGFYSTEAFF
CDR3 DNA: TGTGCCAGCAGTGGTACCGCAAAAGGGGGTTTTTATTCCACTGAAGCTTTCTTT

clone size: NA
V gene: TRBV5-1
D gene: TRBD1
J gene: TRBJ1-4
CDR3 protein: CASSYGQAGDEKLFF
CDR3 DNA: TGCGCCAGCAGCTACGGACAGGCGGGAGATGAAAAACTGTTTTTT

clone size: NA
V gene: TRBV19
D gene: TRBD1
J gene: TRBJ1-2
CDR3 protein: CASSIPGGNYGYTF
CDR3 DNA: TGTGCCAGTAGTATTCCAGGGGGCAACTATGGCTACACCTTC

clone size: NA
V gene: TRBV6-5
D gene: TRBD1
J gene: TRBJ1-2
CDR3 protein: CASSPDRGAGYTF
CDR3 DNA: TGTGCCAGCAGTCCCGACAGGGGTGCTGGCTACACCTTC

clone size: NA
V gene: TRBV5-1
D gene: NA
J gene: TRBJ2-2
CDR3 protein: CASSGATAGELFF
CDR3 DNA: TGCGCCAGCAGCGGAGCTACAGCAGGGGAGCTGTTTTTT

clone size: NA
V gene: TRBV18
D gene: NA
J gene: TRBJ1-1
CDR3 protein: CASSPGRQNTEAFF
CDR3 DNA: TGTGCCAGCTCACCCGGGCGGCAGAACACTGAAGCTTTCTTT